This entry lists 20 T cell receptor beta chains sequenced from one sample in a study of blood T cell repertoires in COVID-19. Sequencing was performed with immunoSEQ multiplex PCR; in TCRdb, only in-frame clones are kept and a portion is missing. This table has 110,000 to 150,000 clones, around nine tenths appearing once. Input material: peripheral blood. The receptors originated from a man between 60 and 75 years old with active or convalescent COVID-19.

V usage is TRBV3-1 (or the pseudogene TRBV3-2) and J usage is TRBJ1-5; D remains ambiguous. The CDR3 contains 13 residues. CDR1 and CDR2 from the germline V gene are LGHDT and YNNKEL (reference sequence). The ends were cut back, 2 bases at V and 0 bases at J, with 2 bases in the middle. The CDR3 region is CASSQLSNQPQHF. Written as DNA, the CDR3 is TGTGCCAGCAGCCAACTTAGCAATCAGCCCCAGCATTTT.

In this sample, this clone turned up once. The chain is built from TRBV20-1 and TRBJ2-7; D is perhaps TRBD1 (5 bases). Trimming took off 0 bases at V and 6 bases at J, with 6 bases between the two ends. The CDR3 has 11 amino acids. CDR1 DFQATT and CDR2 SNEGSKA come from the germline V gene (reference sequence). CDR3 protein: CSARDQGEQYF. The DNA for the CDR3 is TGCAGTGCTAGAGATCAGGGCGAGCAGTACTTC.

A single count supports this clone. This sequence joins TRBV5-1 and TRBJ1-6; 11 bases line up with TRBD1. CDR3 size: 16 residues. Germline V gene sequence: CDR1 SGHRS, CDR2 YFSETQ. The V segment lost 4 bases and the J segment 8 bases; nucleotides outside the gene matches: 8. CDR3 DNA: TGCGCCAGCAGCCCCAAAGGACAGGGGGCTGATTCACCCCTCCACTTT. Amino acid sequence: CASSPKGQGADSPLHF.

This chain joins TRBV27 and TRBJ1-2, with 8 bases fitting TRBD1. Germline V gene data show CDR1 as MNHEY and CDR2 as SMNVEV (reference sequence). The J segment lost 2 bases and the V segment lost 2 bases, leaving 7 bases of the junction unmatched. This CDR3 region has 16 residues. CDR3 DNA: TGTGCCAGCAGTTTACTAGGACAGGGAAACAACTATGGCTACACCTTC. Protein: CASSLLGQGNNYGYTF.

CDR3 sequence (DNA): TGTGCCAGCAGCCACCGGGGGGCACACGAGCAGTACTTC. The encoded protein is CASSHRGAHEQYF. V gene TRBV3-1 (or the pseudogene TRBV3-2) combines with J gene TRBJ2-7, with D tentatively TRBD2 (7 bases). CDR1 is LGHDT and CDR2 is YNNKEL in the germline V gene (reference sequence). V was trimmed by 3 bases and J by 5 bases, leaving 11 bases between them. This CDR3 region has 13 residues.

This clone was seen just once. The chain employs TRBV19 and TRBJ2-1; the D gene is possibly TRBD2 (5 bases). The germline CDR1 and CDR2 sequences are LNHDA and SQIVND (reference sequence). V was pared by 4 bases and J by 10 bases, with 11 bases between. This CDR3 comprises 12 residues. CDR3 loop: CASSNARAEQFF. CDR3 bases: TGTGCCAGTAGTAATGCGCGGGCAGAGCAGTTCTTC.

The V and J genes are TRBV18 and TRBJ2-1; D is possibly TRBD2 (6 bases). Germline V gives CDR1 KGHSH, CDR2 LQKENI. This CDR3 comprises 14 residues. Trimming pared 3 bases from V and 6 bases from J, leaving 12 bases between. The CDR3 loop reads CASSPGYGGNEQFF. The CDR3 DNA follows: TGTGCCAGCTCACCTGGATACGGGGGCAATGAGCAGTTCTTC.

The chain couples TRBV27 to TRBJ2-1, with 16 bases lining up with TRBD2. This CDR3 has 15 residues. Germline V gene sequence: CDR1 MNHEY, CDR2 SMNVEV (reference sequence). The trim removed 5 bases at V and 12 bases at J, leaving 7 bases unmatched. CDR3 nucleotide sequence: TGTGCCAGCAGTGGGGGACTAGCGGGAGGGCCCATGCAGTTCTTC. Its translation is CASSGGLAGGPMQFF.

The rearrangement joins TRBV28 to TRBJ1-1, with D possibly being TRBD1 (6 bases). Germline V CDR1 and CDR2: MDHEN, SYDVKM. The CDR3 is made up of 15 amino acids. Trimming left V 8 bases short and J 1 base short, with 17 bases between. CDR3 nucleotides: TGTGCCAGCTCCCTAGGGGGGGCGGGGAACACTGAAGCTTTCTTT. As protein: CASSLGGAGNTEAFF.

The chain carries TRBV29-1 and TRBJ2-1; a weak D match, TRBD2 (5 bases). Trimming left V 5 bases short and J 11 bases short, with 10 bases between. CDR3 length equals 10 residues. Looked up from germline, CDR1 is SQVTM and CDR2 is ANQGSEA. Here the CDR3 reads CSVRGGKQFF. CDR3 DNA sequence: TGCAGCGTTCGCGGAGGAAAGCAGTTCTTC.

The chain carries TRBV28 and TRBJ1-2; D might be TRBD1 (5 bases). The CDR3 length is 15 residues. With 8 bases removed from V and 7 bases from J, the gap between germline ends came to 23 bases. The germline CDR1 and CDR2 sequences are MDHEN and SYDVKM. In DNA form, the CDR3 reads TGTGCCAGCGCTTCTGGGGGGGAGGGCTTAGGTGGCTACACCTTC. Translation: CASASGGEGLGGYTF.

This CDR3 reads CASSWGGLDSPLHF. The CDR3 nucleotides are TGCGCCAGCAGCTGGGGGGGATTGGATTCACCCCTCCACTTT. This sequence joins TRBV5-1 and TRBJ1-6, with a tentative D call TRBD1 (5 bases). Germline V gene data show CDR1 as SGHRS and CDR2 as YFSETQ. Trimming stripped 3 bases from V and 8 bases from J, with 12 bases between. The CDR3 sequence is 14 residues long.

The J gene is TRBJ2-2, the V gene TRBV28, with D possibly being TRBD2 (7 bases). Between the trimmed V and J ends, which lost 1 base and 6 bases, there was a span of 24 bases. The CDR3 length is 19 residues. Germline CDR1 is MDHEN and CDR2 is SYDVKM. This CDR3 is CASSLYYLGGGLPPGELFF. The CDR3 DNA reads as TGTGCCAGCAGTTTATATTATTTGGGCGGGGGCCTACCCCCCGGGGAGCTGTTTTTT.

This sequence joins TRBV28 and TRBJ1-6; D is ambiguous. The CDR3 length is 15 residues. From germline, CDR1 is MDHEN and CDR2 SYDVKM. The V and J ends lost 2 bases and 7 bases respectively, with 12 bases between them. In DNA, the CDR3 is TGTGCCAGCAGTTTAAGGAGTCCTGAAAATTCACCCCTCCACTTT. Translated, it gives CASSLRSPENSPLHF.

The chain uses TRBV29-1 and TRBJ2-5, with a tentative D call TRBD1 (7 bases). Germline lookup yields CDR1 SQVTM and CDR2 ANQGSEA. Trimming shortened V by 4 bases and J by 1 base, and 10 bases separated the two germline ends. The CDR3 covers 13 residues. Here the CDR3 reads CSVVQGGQETQYF. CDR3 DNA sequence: TGCAGCGTTGTTCAGGGGGGCCAAGAGACCCAGTACTTC. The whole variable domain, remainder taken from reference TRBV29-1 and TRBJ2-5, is SAVISQKPSRDICQRGTSLTIQCQVDSQVTMMFWYRQQPGQSLTLIATANQGSEATYESGFVIDKFPISRPNLTFSTLTVSNMSPEDSSIYLCSVVQGGQETQYFGPGTRLLVL.

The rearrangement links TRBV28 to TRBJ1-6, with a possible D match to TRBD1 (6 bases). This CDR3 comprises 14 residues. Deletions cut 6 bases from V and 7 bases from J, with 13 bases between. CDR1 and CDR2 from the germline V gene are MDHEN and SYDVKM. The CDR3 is CASRIGQPNSPLHF. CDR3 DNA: TGTGCCAGCAGAATTGGACAGCCGAATTCACCCCTCCACTTT.

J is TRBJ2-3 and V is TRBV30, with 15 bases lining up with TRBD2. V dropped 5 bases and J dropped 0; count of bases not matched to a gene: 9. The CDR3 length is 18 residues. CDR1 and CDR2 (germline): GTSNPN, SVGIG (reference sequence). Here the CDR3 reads CAWGAPGLAGGSTDTQYF. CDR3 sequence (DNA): TGTGCCTGGGGGGCCCCGGGACTAGCGGGAGGTAGCACAGATACGCAGTATTTT.

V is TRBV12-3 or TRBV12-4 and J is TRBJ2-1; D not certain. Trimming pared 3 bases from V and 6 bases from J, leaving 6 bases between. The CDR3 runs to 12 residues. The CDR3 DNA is TGTGCCAGCAGTTTCAACAGCAATGAGCAGTTCTTC. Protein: CASSFNSNEQFF.

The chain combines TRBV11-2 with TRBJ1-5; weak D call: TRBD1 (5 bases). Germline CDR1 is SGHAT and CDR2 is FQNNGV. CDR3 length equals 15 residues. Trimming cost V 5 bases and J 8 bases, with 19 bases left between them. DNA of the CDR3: TGTGCCAGCAGCCCGGGGGGGTTTAAGAACGAGCCCCAGCATTTT. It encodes CASSPGGFKNEPQHF.

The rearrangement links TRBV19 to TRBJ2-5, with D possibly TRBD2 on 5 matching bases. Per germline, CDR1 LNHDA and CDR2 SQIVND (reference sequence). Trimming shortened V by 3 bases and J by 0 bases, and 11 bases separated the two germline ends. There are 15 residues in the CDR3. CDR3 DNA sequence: TGTGCCAGTAGTATCTCGGTCGGGGACCAAGAGACCCAGTACTTC. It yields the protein CASSISVGDQETQYF.